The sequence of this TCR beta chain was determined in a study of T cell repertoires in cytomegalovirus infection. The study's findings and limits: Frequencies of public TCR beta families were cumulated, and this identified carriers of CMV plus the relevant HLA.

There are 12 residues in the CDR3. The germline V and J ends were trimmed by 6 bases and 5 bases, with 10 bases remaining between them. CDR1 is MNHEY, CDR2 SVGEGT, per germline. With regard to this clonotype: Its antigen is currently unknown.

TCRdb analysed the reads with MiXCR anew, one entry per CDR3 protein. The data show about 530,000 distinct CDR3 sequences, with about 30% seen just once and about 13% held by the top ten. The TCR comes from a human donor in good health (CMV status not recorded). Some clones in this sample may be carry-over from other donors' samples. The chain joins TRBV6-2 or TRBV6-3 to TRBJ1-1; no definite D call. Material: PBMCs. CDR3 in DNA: TGTGCCAGCAGCTGGGAGTGGACTGAAGCTTTCTTT. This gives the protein CASSWEWTEAFF.